This paragraph reports one T cell receptor beta chain. The antigen is unknown. The CDR3 is 13 residues long. The V gene end was trimmed by 10 bases and the J gene end by 2 bases; junction bases not matched to a gene: 5. The germline gives CDR1 LNHDA, CDR2 SQIVND (reference sequence). This specimen belongs to a study of OX40 agonist ivuxolimab in advanced cancers. Study conclusions and caveats: CD8+ T cells (on average) carried more expanded clones than CD4+ T cells.

Repertoires were generated with immunoSEQ multiplex PCR, while TCRdb's copy carries only in-frame clones and drops some. The sample records about 25,000 clones, about 85% being singletons. This sequence originates from an adult with an advanced solid tumor such as melanoma, head and neck, liver or kidney cancer. J is TRBJ2-1 and V is TRBV19; the match to TRBD1 covers 7 bases. Sample: CD4+ or CD8+ T cells sorted from blood, taken in a trial of the OX40 agonist ivuxolimab. CDR3 DNA: TGTGCCACCAGGGACAGTCCCTACAATGAGCAGTTCTTC. Its translation is CATRDSPYNEQFF. The full variable domain, with the rest looked up from reference TRBV19 and TRBJ2-1, is DGGITQSPKYLFRKEGQNVTLSCEQNLNHDAMYWYRQDPGQGLRLIYYSQIVNDFQKGDIAEGYSVSREKKESFPLTVTSAQKNPTAFYLCATRDSPYNEQFFGPGTRLTVL.